This TCR beta chain was captured by sequencing in a study of blood T cell repertoires in COVID-19. As for the study in general: From T cells, B-cell-depleted T cells, or PBMCs came the material, which was cDNA or gDNA.

In the study's own analysis: Amplification with reference gene primers provided the estimates of nucleated cell counts. The data were produced by immunoSEQ multiplex PCR, yet TCRdb's version contains in-frame clones alone and is incomplete. D and trimming come from the DNA, and the V and J calls and clone size come from that table. The sample gives about 220,000 clones, over 75% of which show up once; about 13% is in the top ten. The CDR3 totals 15 residues. Germline V gene data show CDR1 as SGHDT and CDR2 as YYEEEE. Trimming shortened V by 4 bases and J by 1 base, and 14 bases separated the two germline ends.

The V and J genes are TRBV5-6 and TRBJ1-1; D is undetermined. The sample taken for sequencing was peripheral blood. This TCR derives from a human donor in a cohort sampled during active COVID-19. This chain's CDR3 is CASSPSRAGNTEAFF. DNA for the CDR3: TGTGCCAGCAGCCCATCACGTGCAGGGAACACTGAAGCTTTCTTT. Drawing the rest from reference TRBV5-6 and TRBJ1-1, the complete variable domain is DAGVTQSPTHLIKTRGQQVTLRCSPKSGHDTVSWYQQALGQGPQFIFQYYEEEERQRGNFPDRFSGHQFPNYSSELNVNALLLGDSALYLCASSPSRAGNTEAFFGQGTRLTVV.